The 16 T cell receptor beta chains presented below share a single source sample, sequenced in a study of cytomegalovirus exposure and HLA in healthy donors. Primers included in the PCR were 60 Vbeta and 13 Jbeta primers. Profiled with immunoSEQ multiplex PCR; TCRdb holds only in-frame clones, not every one. Counted here are 100,000 to 150,000 clones, roughly 78% occurring once; the ten biggest clones make up about 8.9%. Sequencing input: PBMCs. The origin of the receptors is a man aged 30-40 years in good health and CMV-seropositive.

In this sample, this clone turned up once. Here the CDR3 reads CASTISGGSEQFF. The CDR3 coding sequence is TGTGCCAGCACTATTAGCGGGGGTAGTGAGCAGTTCTTC. This chain uses TRBV6-4 with TRBJ2-1; 9 bases align to TRBD2. V lost 7 bases, J lost 9 bases, and 7 bases stayed unmatched. There are 13 residues in the CDR3. Germline CDR1 reads MRHNA; CDR2 reads SNTAGT.

V and J are TRBV10-1 and TRBJ2-7, with D possibly being TRBD2 (5 bases). Germline values: CDR1 WNHNN, CDR2 SYGVQD (reference sequence). CDR3 length: 12 amino acids. Between the trimmed V and J ends, which lost 4 bases and 6 bases, there was a span of 10 bases. DNA of the CDR3: TGCGCCAGCAGTGTCGGACGGGGCGAGCAGTACTTC. As protein: CASSVGRGEQYF.

The chain is built from TRBV7-3 and TRBJ2-3; 8 bases are a match to TRBD2. The V gene's germline CDR1 is SGHTA and CDR2 FQGTGA. The CDR3 length is 13 residues. The V and J ends lost 4 bases and 8 bases, in that order; junction bases with no gene match: 5. CDR3 loop: CASSSAGGRTQYF. Here the CDR3 DNA reads TGTGCCAGCAGCTCGGCGGGGGGCCGTACGCAGTATTTT.

This clone has just one count. The genes are TRBV18 and TRBJ1-1, with D hard to call. Germline V lookup: CDR1 KGHSH, CDR2 LQKENI. CDR3 length: 11 residues. Trimming removed 6 bases from V and 7 bases from J, with 9 bases in between. CDR3 nucleotides: TGTGCCAGCTCTCTACAGAGTGAAGCTTTCTTT. Translating it yields CASSLQSEAFF.

The V gene is TRBV5-6, the J gene TRBJ2-1, with a possible D match to TRBD2 (6 bases). Germline CDR1 SGHDT, CDR2 YYEEEE. The V gene lost 0 bases and the J gene lost 9 bases, with 10 bases spanning the gap. The CDR3 length is 13 residues. CDR3 residues: CASSLGIGGEQFF. Here the CDR3 DNA reads TGTGCCAGCAGCTTGGGAATCGGGGGTGAGCAGTTCTTC.

The J gene is TRBJ1-1, the V gene TRBV18; 10 bases map to TRBD1. The CDR3 loop spans 14 amino acids. The ends lost 6 bases at V and 2 bases at J; junction bases unmatched: 3. The germline V gene has CDR1 KGHSH and CDR2 LQKENI. DNA for the CDR3: TGTGCCAGCTCCGCGACAGGGGGCAACACTGAAGCTTTCTTT. Translating it yields CASSATGGNTEAFF.

The count of this clone is one. V gene TRBV11-2 combines with J gene TRBJ1-5, with D unclear. Trimming pared 5 bases from V and 7 bases from J, leaving 15 bases between. The CDR3 extends over 14 amino acids. Germline V lookup: CDR1 SGHAT, CDR2 FQNNGV. The CDR3 coding sequence is TGTGCCAGCAGCCGCACATCTGCACTACAGCCCCAGCATTTT. Translated: CASSRTSALQPQHF. The full variable domain, its missing parts supplied by reference TRBV11-2 and TRBJ1-5, is EAGVAQSPRYKIIEKRQSVAFWCNPISGHATLYWYQQILGQGPKLLIQFQNNGVVDDSQLPKDRFSAERLKGVDSTLKIQPAKLEDSAVYLCASSRTSALQPQHFGDGTRLSIL.

V and J are TRBV10-1 and TRBJ2-3; 10 bases align to TRBD2. The CDR3 extends over 14 amino acids. Trimming cost V 7 bases and J 4 bases; bases outside gene matches: 5. The germline gives CDR1 WNHNN, CDR2 SYGVQD (reference sequence). The CDR3 coding sequence is TGCGCCAGCAAGGCTAGCGGGGGTTCAGATACGCAGTATTTT. This translates into CASKASGGSDTQYF.

The chain is built from TRBV6-1 and TRBJ2-1; perhaps TRBD1 as D (6 bases). Germline V lookup: CDR1 MNHNS, CDR2 SASEGT. Trimming shortened V by 6 bases and J by 8 bases, and 14 bases separated the two germline ends. The CDR3 totals 13 residues. As DNA, the CDR3 is TGTGCCAGCAGGGCCACAGGGATGGATGAGCAGTTCTTC. Residues: CASRATGMDEQFF.

V is TRBV6-5 and J is TRBJ2-1, with 11 bases fitting TRBD2. Trimming cost V 5 bases and J 6 bases; bases outside gene matches: 6. Germline-derived CDR1 and CDR2 are MNHEY and SVGAGI. This CDR3 contains 15 residues. The CDR3 loop reads CASSQIAGGGNEQFF. The CDR3 bases are TGTGCCAGCAGTCAGATAGCGGGGGGGGGCAATGAGCAGTTCTTC.

The chain employs TRBV5-1 and TRBJ1-4; TRBD1 agrees at 7 bases. J was trimmed by 2 bases and V by 3 bases; bases with no gene match: 1. CDR3 length: 14 amino acids. Germline lookup yields CDR1 SGHRS and CDR2 YFSETQ. This chain's CDR3 is CASSSGQTNEKLFF. The DNA for the CDR3 is TGCGCCAGCAGCTCGGGACAGACTAATGAAAAACTGTTTTTT.

This clone was picked up one time. The chain uses TRBV13 and TRBJ2-5, with D perhaps TRBD2 (7 bases). Germline CDR1 PRHDT, CDR2 FYEKMQ (reference sequence). With 3 bases removed from V and 4 bases from J, the gap between germline ends came to 21 bases. The length of the CDR3 is 17 residues. The CDR3 DNA reads TGTGCCAGCAGCTTCCGGGGCAGGGGCGGCGGGGGAGAGACCCAGTACTTC. Amino acid sequence: CASSFRGRGGGGETQYF.

The chain uses TRBV10-2 and TRBJ1-1; 8 nucleotides match TRBD1. Germline-derived CDR1 and CDR2 are WSHSY and SAAADI. J was trimmed by 4 bases and V by 2 bases; bases with no gene match: 0. The CDR3 has 13 amino acids. The CDR3 here is CASSETGGTEAFF. CDR3 in DNA: TGCGCCAGCAGTGAGACAGGGGGCACTGAAGCTTTCTTT.

The chain uses TRBV2 and TRBJ1-2; 9 bases agree with TRBD1. Germline trimming cut 5 bases from V and 5 bases from J; bases unmatched to any gene: 6. Germline V gene sequence: CDR1 SNHLY, CDR2 FYNNEI. The length of the CDR3 is 14 residues. CDR3 nucleotides: TGTGCCAGCAGTCCAGACAGGGGGTTATATGGCTACACCTTC. This translates into CASSPDRGLYGYTF.

V gene TRBV5-1 combines with J gene TRBJ1-4; D uncertain. CDR1 and CDR2 (germline): SGHRS, YFSETQ. This CDR3 spans 15 amino acids. Trimming cost V 0 bases and J 8 bases, with 14 bases left between them. The CDR3 is CASSLEGSTGEKLFF. CDR3 sequence (DNA): TGCGCCAGCAGCTTGGAAGGATCAACGGGGGAAAAACTGTTTTTT.

The gene calls are TRBV4-1 and TRBJ2-5; 10 bases fit TRBD1. The DNA matches TRBJ2-7 better at its end, which makes the J call doubtful. Germline CDR1 is MGHRA and CDR2 is YSYEKL. This CDR3 spans 15 amino acids. CDR3 in DNA: TGCGCCAGCAGCCATCCCGGACAGGGGGTCTACGAGCAGTACTTC. It translates to CASSHPGQGVYEQYF.